This T cell receptor beta chain emerged from a study of read filtering for tumor transcriptome and immune sequencing. Overall study: Among patients, 17 to 20 were male and 14 female, aged about 40 to 90 (mean around 68). About 8 patients were R-ISS I, some 16 were R-ISS II, over 5 were R-ISS III. Per sample, TCR-region reads ranged about 4.05 to 11 million by IR-seq, roughly 85 to 1,300 by RNA-seq.

This CDR3 region has 15 residues. Per the germline V gene, CDR1 is SGHRS and CDR2 is YFSETQ. The V end was cut by 0 bases, the J end by 6 bases, with 16 bases between. Molecular barcoded adaptors covering alpha/delta and beta/gamma chains were used on 400 ng RNA. TCRdb re-analysed the reads in MiXCR, keeping a single row per CDR3 protein. The table has roughly 90,000 distinct CDR3 sequences, over 9% seen once. This clonotype was seen repeatedly, ten times or more. Sampling of bone marrow took place during active disease in every patient. The sample taken for sequencing was a population of CD138-negative cells sorted from bone marrow. This sequence joins TRBV5-1 and TRBJ2-7; D remains ambiguous. This sequence originates from a donor aged 40 or older with multiple myeloma. This CDR3 reads CASSLDVGSDSEQYF. CDR3 nucleotides: TGCGCCAGCAGCTTGGACGTAGGCTCCGACTCCGAGCAGTACTTC.